The 2 T cell receptor beta chains in this list originate from one sample, sequenced in a study of T cell responses to AZD1222 COVID-19 vaccine. The table came from immunoSEQ multiplex PCR; TCRdb's copy has only in-frame clones and leaves some out. The sample holds approximately 130,000 clones, roughly 90% seen once. The sample consisted of peripheral blood, taken 28 days after the second dose of the MenACWY control vaccine. Receptor source: an adult who received the MenACWY meningococcal vaccine as a control.

The sample holds one count of this clone. Written as DNA, the CDR3 is TGTGCCAGCAGTTTATCAGCCCGGGGGTATCAGCCCCAGCATTTT. Translating gives CASSLSARGYQPQHF. V gene TRBV27 combines with J gene TRBJ1-5; tentative D call: TRBD1 (5 bases). The CDR3 runs 15 residues. Looked up from germline, CDR1 is MNHEY and CDR2 is SMNVEV (reference sequence). The germline V and J ends were trimmed by 0 bases and 5 bases, with 11 bases remaining between them.

This clone was recorded once. The chain employs TRBV11-3 and TRBJ2-1; TRBD2 is a possible D gene (7 bases). CDR3 size: 14 residues. Deletions cut 7 bases from V and 3 bases from J, with 13 bases between. From germline, CDR1 is SGHNT and CDR2 YENEEA. The chain's CDR3 is CASKRGGDYNEQFF. CDR3 sequence (DNA): TGTGCCAGCAAGCGAGGGGGGGACTACAATGAGCAGTTCTTC.